This record looks at one T cell receptor beta chain sequence and its context. Its antigen is as yet unknown. Germline values: CDR1 MNHEY, CDR2 SVGAGI. V was cut by 2 bases and J by 8 bases, with 15 bases left in between. This CDR3 is built from 14 residues. This sample stems from a study of shared clonotypes between healthy human individuals. Whole-study results and caveats: Clonotypes that were shared across a handful of donors made up approximately 5% of naive CD4 clonotypes.

The deep-level immunoSEQ assay was used. Only in-frame clones appear in the TCRdb table, and some are missing; sequencing was by immunoSEQ multiplex PCR. The table shows about 1 million clones, with about 80% occurring only once. The sequence derives from a man between 18 and 35 years old in good health. Some clones in this sample may be carry-over from other donors' samples. The sequenced material came from memory CD4+ T cells from PBMCs. The subset is: CD45RA-negative fraction. The chain employs TRBV6-5 and TRBJ1-2; TRBD1 might be the D (5 bases). The CDR3 is CASSYRTPGEGYTF. Here the CDR3 DNA reads TGTGCCAGCAGTTACCGAACGCCGGGGGAAGGCTACACCTTC.